One sample yielded the 6 T cell receptor beta chains listed below, sequenced in a study of shared clonotypes between healthy human individuals. TCRdb keeps only in-frame clones here, not all; method: immunoSEQ multiplex PCR. The repertoire holds 2.5 million or so clones, with about 92% as singletons. The sequencing input was naive CD4+ T cells sorted from blood. The subset: CD45RA+ positively selected. The receptors were sampled from a man aged 18-30 years in good health.

This chain connects TRBV5-1 to TRBJ2-7; 11 bases are shared with TRBD2. The CDR3 has 14 amino acids. Germline CDR1 and CDR2: SGHRS and YFSETQ. Unmatched junction bases numbered 2, after V lost 0 bases and J lost 6 bases. CDR3 sequence reads: CASSLAGTSGEQYF. CDR3 nucleotide sequence: TGCGCCAGCAGCTTGGCCGGGACTAGCGGCGAGCAGTACTTC.

The chain combines TRBV7-2 with TRBJ2-7; D not certain. Trimming left V 1 base short and J 5 bases short, with 15 bases between. The CDR3 has 15 residues. Germline values: CDR1 SGHTA, CDR2 FQGNSA. CDR3: CASSLGGSQDHEQYF. CDR3 sequence (DNA): TGTGCCAGCAGCTTAGGGGGATCTCAGGACCACGAGCAGTACTTC.

The rearrangement links TRBV5-4 to TRBJ2-7, with D perhaps TRBD1 (6 bases). The CDR3 contains 15 residues. V was trimmed by 0 bases and J by 4 bases, leaving 14 bases between them. Germline V gene lookup returns CDR1 SGHNT and CDR2 YYREEE (reference sequence). The CDR3: CASSLGQGWTYEQYF. As DNA, the CDR3 is TGTGCCAGCAGCTTGGGGCAGGGGTGGACGTACGAGCAGTACTTC.

With regard to this clone: Additional DNA sequences in this sample encode the identical CDR3. The V gene is TRBV5-4, the J gene TRBJ2-7, with 7 nucleotides matching TRBD2. The CDR3 is made up of 13 amino acids. The J segment lost 7 bases and the V segment lost 4 bases, leaving 8 bases of the junction unmatched. The V gene's germline CDR1 is SGHNT and CDR2 YYREEE (reference sequence). CDR3 region: CASSLATSHEQYF. The CDR3 coding sequence is TGTGCCAGCAGCCTCGCGACTAGCCATGAGCAGTACTTC.

This clone was counted a single time. Other DNA sequences in the same sample also yield this CDR3. Here the CDR3 reads CASSYRGQGYEQYF. CDR3 nucleotide sequence: TGTGCCAGCAGTTATCGGGGACAGGGCTACGAGCAGTACTTC. This rearrangement joins TRBV6-5 to TRBJ2-7; 9 nucleotides align to TRBD1. CDR1 and CDR2 (germline): MNHEY, SVGAGI. The CDR3 has 14 residues. The ends lost 3 bases at V and 3 bases at J; junction bases unmatched: 3.

The chain recombines TRBV30 with TRBJ2-2; D perhaps matches TRBD2 (6 bases). CDR1 GTSNPN and CDR2 SVGIG come from the germline V gene (reference sequence). V dropped 0 bases and J dropped 2 bases, with 19 bases sitting between them. The CDR3 has 18 amino acids. The CDR3 DNA sequence: TGTGCCTGGAGTGTGCTTTTTTCCGGGGGATCCAACACCGGGGAGCTGTTTTTT. This codes for CAWSVLFSGGSNTGELFF.